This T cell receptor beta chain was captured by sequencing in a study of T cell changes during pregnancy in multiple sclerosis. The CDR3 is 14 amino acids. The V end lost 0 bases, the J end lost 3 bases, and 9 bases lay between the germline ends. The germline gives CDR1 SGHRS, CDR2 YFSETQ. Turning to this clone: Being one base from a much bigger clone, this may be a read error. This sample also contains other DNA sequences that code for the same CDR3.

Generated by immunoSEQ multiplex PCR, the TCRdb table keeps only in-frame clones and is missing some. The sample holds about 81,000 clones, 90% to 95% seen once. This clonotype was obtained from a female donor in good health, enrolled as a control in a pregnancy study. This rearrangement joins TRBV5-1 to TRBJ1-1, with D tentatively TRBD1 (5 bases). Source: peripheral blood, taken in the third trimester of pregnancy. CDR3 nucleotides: TGCGCCAGCAGCTTGGCGGGGGGTTACACTGAAGCTTTCTTT. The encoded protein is CASSLAGGYTEAFF.